These 10 T cell receptor beta chains came from one sample sequenced in a study of blood T cell repertoires in COVID-19. The protocol was immunoSEQ multiplex PCR, while the TCRdb copy is restricted to in-frame clones and leaves out a portion. This table has hundreds of thousands of clones, about nine tenths appearing once. Sequenced: PBMCs or T cells enriched from blood (not recorded which). These receptors came from a woman aged 60-75 years who had recovered from COVID-19.

The rearrangement links TRBV7-6 to TRBJ2-3, with 8 bases matching TRBD2. Unmatched junction bases numbered 8, after V lost 4 bases and J lost 8 bases. The length of the CDR3 is 14 residues. Germline V lookup: CDR1 SGHVS, CDR2 FNYEAQ. The CDR3, as DNA: TGTGCCAGCAGCTCGAGCGGGGGATTCGGTACGCAGTATTTT. Translation: CASSSSGGFGTQYF.

This rearrangement joins TRBV4-1 to TRBJ2-5; D is uncertain. This CDR3 region has 14 residues. CDR1 and CDR2 from the germline V gene are MGHRA and YSYEKL. V lost 2 bases and J 2 bases, leaving 9 bases between the germline ends. The CDR3 loop reads CASSQLGLQETQYF. In nucleotides, the CDR3 is TGCGCCAGCAGCCAACTGGGCCTACAAGAGACCCAGTACTTC.

About this clone: At the DNA level, this CDR3 is encoded by other sequences in the same sample as well. This rearrangement joins TRBV28 to TRBJ1-1; D not resolved. Germline V CDR1 and CDR2: MDHEN, SYDVKM. V lost 2 bases, J lost 4 bases, and 5 bases lay in between. The CDR3 runs 12 residues. In DNA form, the CDR3 reads TGTGCCAGCAGTTTACGGGTCACTGAAGCTTTCTTT. Its translation: CASSLRVTEAFF.

This clone was found once. The rearrangement links TRBV19 to TRBJ2-2, with D maybe TRBD2 (5 bases). Germline CDR1 reads LNHDA; CDR2 reads SQIVND (reference sequence). The CDR3 is 14 residues long. Trimming removed 2 bases from V and 7 bases from J, with 11 bases in between. CDR3 region: CASSIPGVGGELFF. In DNA, the CDR3 is TGTGCCAGTAGTATACCCGGGGTAGGCGGGGAGCTGTTTTTT.

This clone showed up just once. The chain couples TRBV4-1 to TRBJ1-2; D unclear. The V end was cut by 2 bases, the J end by 6 bases, with 16 bases between. The CDR3 extends over 15 amino acids. In germline, CDR1 is MGHRA, CDR2 YSYEKL. The CDR3 DNA follows: TGCGCCAGCAGCCAACCCCTAGCGGGGAGGGATGGCTACACCTTC. Encoded protein: CASSQPLAGRDGYTF.

This rearrangement joins TRBV20-1 to TRBJ1-1, with D possibly TRBD1 on 5 matching bases. V was clipped by 3 bases and J by 0 bases, with 11 bases between them. The CDR3 has 14 amino acids. From germline, CDR1 is DFQATT and CDR2 SNEGSKA (reference sequence). The CDR3 region is CSASTWTMNTEAFF. CDR3 sequence (DNA): TGCAGTGCTAGTACTTGGACAATGAACACTGAAGCTTTCTTT.

The chain has TRBV5-4 and TRBJ2-3; D perhaps matches TRBD1 (6 bases). The V gene lost 5 bases and the J gene lost 6 bases, with 10 bases spanning the gap. The CDR3 is 12 residues long. Germline CDR1 and CDR2: SGHNT and YYREEE (reference sequence). CDR3 amino acids: CASSYRADTQYF. The CDR3 DNA reads TGTGCCAGCAGTTACAGGGCGGATACGCAGTATTTT.

The CDR3 coding sequence is TGTGCCAGCAGCCCACAGGGGGCTGGAAACATTCAGTACTTC. This gives the protein CASSPQGAGNIQYF. V and J are TRBV3-1 (or the pseudogene TRBV3-2) and TRBJ2-4; the match to TRBD1 covers 9 bases. This CDR3 region has 14 residues. With 4 bases clipped from V and 6 bases from J, the junction kept 4 bases outside the gene matches. CDR1 and CDR2 (germline): LGHDT, YNNKEL (reference sequence).

This chain uses TRBV14 with TRBJ2-2, with TRBD2 as a possible D gene (5 bases). With 4 bases removed from V and 1 base from J, the gap between germline ends came to 7 bases. CDR1 and CDR2 from the germline V gene are SGHDN and FVKESK. The CDR3 is 14 amino acids. CDR3 amino acids: CASSRGWNTGELFF. CDR3 nucleotides: TGTGCCAGCAGCCGCGGGTGGAACACCGGGGAGCTGTTTTTT.

This clone has only a few counts. This chain links TRBV5-8 with TRBJ1-5, with 8 bases matching TRBD1. Per the germline V gene, CDR1 is SGHTS and CDR2 is YDEGEE. The CDR3 runs to 15 residues. V lost 3 bases to trimming and J lost 2 bases; unmatched junction nucleotides: 4. DNA for the CDR3: TGTGCCAGCAGCTCGTACAGGGGGGGCAATCAGCCCCAGCATTTT. It encodes CASSSYRGGNQPQHF.